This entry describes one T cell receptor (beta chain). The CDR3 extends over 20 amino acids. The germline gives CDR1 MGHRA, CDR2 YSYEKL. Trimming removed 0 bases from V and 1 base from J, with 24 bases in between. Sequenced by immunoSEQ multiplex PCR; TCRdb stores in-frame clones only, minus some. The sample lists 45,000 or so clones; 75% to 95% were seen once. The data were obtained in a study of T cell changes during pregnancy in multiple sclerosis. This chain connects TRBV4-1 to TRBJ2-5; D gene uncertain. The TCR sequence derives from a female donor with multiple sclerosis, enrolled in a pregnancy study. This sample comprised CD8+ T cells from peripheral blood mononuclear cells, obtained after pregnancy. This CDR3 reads CASSQEHSTLLLGPQETQYF. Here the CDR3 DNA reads TGCGCCAGCAGCCAAGAACACAGTACACTCCTGCTCGGCCCCCAAGAGACCCAGTACTTC.